The clone carrying this T cell receptor beta chain was recorded only once. The authors' processing: Reference gene primer amplification gave estimated nucleated cell counts. Using immunoSEQ multiplex PCR, the repertoire was profiled, and TCRdb retains in-frame clones only, with some absent. V and J calls and clone size come straight from that table; D and trimming were deduced from the DNA. The sample lists almost 300,000 clones, roughly 86% occurring once. The germline V gene has CDR1 LNHDA and CDR2 SQIVND (reference sequence). This CDR3 contains 13 residues. V was trimmed by 2 bases and J by 7 bases, leaving 11 bases between them. The source of the sample is a study of blood T cell repertoires in COVID-19. About the study: Spain, Italy and the United States supplied samples that represented acute and convalescent COVID-19. PBMCs, B-cell-depleted T cells, or T cells were the source of the cDNA or gDNA that made up the material.

The rearrangement joins TRBV19 to TRBJ2-5, with TRBD2 as a possible D gene (5 bases). This clonotype originated in a man aged 70-80 years with acute or convalescent COVID-19. Source material: peripheral blood. CDR3 in amino acids: CASSINNEGTQYF. Written as DNA, the CDR3 is TGTGCCAGTAGTATAAATAACGAGGGGACCCAGTACTTC.